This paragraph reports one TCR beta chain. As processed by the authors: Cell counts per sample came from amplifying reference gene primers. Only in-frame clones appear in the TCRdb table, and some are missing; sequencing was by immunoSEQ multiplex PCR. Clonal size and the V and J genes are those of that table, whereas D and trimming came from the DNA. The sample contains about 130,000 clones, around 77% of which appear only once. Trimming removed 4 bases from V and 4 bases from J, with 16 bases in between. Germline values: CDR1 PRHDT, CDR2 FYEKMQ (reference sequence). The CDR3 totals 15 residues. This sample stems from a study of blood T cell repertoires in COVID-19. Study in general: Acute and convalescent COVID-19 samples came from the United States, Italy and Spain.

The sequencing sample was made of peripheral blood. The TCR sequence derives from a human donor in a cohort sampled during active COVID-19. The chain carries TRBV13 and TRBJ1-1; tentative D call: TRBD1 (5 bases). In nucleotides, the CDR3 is TGTGCCAGCAGCTACGTGTCTAGGGGATCCACTGAAGCTTTCTTT. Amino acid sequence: CASSYVSRGSTEAFF.